Listed below are T cell receptor beta chains from one sample, sequenced in a study of vaccination and CD4 T cells after COVID-19. No cognate antigen is known for these TCRs. TCRdb re-derived calls from the PCR reads in MiXCR, one entry per CDR3 protein. The profile covers approximately 16,000 distinct CDR3 sequences, with 75% to 80% appearing a single time and roughly 9.1% taken by the ten largest. The sequencing used CD4+ T cells from blood, cultured in vitro, collected after SARS-CoV-2 vaccination. These receptors originate from a human donor who received a COVID-19 vaccine. The CDR3 runs from the conserved cysteine through the conserved F or W. A D gene is named only where the DNA matches it firmly. Clone size is given for some rows only: seen once, a few or many times, or a class if the clone is expanded.

-	TRBJ2-2	TRBV6-5	-	CACSYERRGWTGELFF
-	TRBJ1-2	TRBV6-1	TRBD1	CASSPNRGSNYGYTF
medium-sized	TRBJ2-2	TRBV7-9	-	CASSTTRYLTGELFF
-	TRBJ1-6	TRBV7-9	-	CATTKSGNNSPLHF
-	TRBJ1-5	TRBV12-3/TRBV12-4	-	CASSLTRGIGQPQHF
-	TRBJ1-6	TRBV12-3/TRBV12-4	TRBD1	CASSRTGGRSSYNSPPHF
-	TRBJ2-5	TRBV5-5	TRBD1	CASSLATAGGLRETQYF
-	TRBJ1-2	TRBV6-4	-	CASSPLRADYGYTF
-	TRBJ2-3	TRBV30	TRBD1	CAWETGGGSDTQYF
-	TRBJ1-1	TRBV28	-	CASSLRDTEAFF
-	TRBJ2-5	TRBV4-2	TRBD2	CASSQGGLAGVFGQETQYF
-	TRBJ2-7	TRBV5-4	-	CASSLKRASEQYF
few	TRBJ2-1	TRBV2	TRBD2	CARQGLAGGNEQFF
once	TRBJ1-2	TRBV24-1	-	CATSDTAPGLNYGYTF
-	TRBJ1-1	TRBV6-1	-	CAVTGETEAFF
-	TRBJ1-2	TRBV27	-	CASSFSAANYGYTF
-	TRBJ1-6	TRBV30	-	CAWTFGDSPLHF
few	TRBJ1-2	TRBV19	-	CASSSRGYGYTF
once	TRBJ2-5	TRBV20-1	TRBD1	CSAREPTGSQETQYF
-	TRBJ1-3	TRBV24-1	-	CATSSGNAIYF
-	TRBJ2-3	TRBV7-8	TRBD2	CASNIVSGGAGDTQYF
-	TRBJ2-7	TRBV20-1	-	CSAEQNGVSSYEQYF
medium-sized	TRBJ2-3	TRBV20-1	TRBD2	CSASVAGGKIWTDTQYF
-	TRBJ1-2	TRBV12-3/TRBV12-4	-	CASGQGSYGYTF